This entry is about one T cell receptor beta chain. Its target is not known. This specimen comes from a study of T cells in Graves' hyperthyroidism and ophthalmopathy. Findings of the study overall: Most expanded thyroid clonotypes above 0.001 also appeared in blood. Ophthalmopathy, which appeared later, was predicted by the model a median 6.5 months before onset. Classification by a 13 V-J model distinguished ophthalmopathy from stable hyperthyroidism.

The CDR3 covers 15 residues. Trimming removed 0 bases at V and 6 bases at J, with 17 bases between. Germline V lookup: CDR1 DFQATT, CDR2 SNEGSKA (reference sequence). The diagnostic basis comprised clinical symptoms, serum thyroxine and TRAb, thyroid ultrasound and orbital computed tomography. Researchers amplified the TCR beta CDR3 regions from RNA transcripts. The HTBI primer set served for first-round RT-PCR of the TCR CDR3. Via MiXCR, TCRdb re-called the multiplex PCR reads, giving one row per CDR3 protein. Among around 300,000 distinct CDR3 sequences listed, roughly 13% were seen once. The origin of this receptor is a woman in her thirties or forties with Graves' ophthalmopathy. This chain joins TRBV20-1 and TRBJ1-2; maybe TRBD1 (5 bases). The sequenced material came from blood. The CDR3 reads CSARDPQGEEDGYTF. The CDR3 bases are TGCAGTGCTAGAGATCCTCAAGGGGAGGAGGATGGCTACACCTTC.